This T cell receptor beta chain emerged from a study of neurological immune-mediated disorders. This clonotype was seen many times. It was by 5'RACE with 10-nucleotide random UMIs that the cDNA was made. Every sequencing run produced over 160 million TCR-beta sequences that came from 15-18 subjects. TCRdb analysed the 5' RACE reads with MiXCR anew, one entry per CDR3 protein. The data hold tens of thousands of distinct CDR3 sequences, with approximately 10% observed a single time. Trimming took 0 bases from V and 4 from J; bases not matched to a gene: 9. Germline CDR1 and CDR2: SGHRS and YFSETQ. The CDR3 length is 17 residues. Serving as healthy controls were blood bank volunteers based in Maryland, USA.

The gene calls are TRBV5-1 and TRBJ2-3, with 9 bases aligning to TRBD2. Material: PBMCs. The source of this sequence is a man in his forties in good health. CDR3 sequence (DNA): TGCGCCAGCAGCTTGGGATCGGGGCGGGGGGGCCCAGATACGCAGTATTTT. Residues: CASSLGSGRGGPDTQYF.